One and the same sample provided the 2 T cell receptor delta chains below, sequenced in a study of gamma-delta chains in newborns, infants, children. TCRdb re-identified clones in the reads via CATT. The sample consists of several thousand delta-chain clones, about 3.3% of them appearing once. The sequencing sample was made of blood. These TCRs come from a child who was a newborn, infant or young child, either healthy, febrile or measles-vaccinated (not recorded which).

By proportion, this clone is medium-sized. The V gene is TRDV2, the J gene TRDJ1, with 10 bases lining up with TRDD3. In germline, CDR1 is GEAIGNYY, CDR2 EKD. Unmatched junction bases numbered 3, after V lost 0 bases and J lost 3 bases. This CDR3 spans 15 amino acids. The CDR3 nucleotides are TGTGCCTGTGACACCGTGGGGGATACCCCCGATAAACTCATCTTT. This codes for CACDTVGDTPDKLIF.

A remark on this clone: A clone one base away is much larger, so this may be a read error. J is TRDJ3 and V is TRDV2, with 11 bases identical to TRDD3. TCRdb lists no J gene, so it was determined here by aligning the DNA to germline. Germline CDR1 GEAIGNYY, CDR2 EKD. This CDR3 region has 21 residues. Here the CDR3 DNA reads TGTGCCTGTGACACGTTGGGGGATACGCGGCGCGGCTCCTGGGGCACCCGACAGATGTTTTTC. Its translation is CACDTLGDTRRGSWGTRQMFF.